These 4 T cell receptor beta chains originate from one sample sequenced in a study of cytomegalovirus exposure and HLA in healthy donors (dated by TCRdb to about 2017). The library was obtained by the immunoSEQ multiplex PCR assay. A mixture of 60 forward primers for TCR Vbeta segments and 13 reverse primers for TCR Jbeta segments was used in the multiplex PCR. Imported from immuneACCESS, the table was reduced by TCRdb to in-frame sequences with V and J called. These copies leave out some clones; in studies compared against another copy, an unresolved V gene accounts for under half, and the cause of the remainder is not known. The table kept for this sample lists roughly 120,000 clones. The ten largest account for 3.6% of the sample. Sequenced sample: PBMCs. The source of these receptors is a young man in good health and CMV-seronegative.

CDR3 protein: CASSGQGGTNEKLFF. The CDR3 nucleotides are TGTGCCAGCAGCGGACAGGGTGGCACTAATGAAAAACTGTTTTTT. The rearrangement uses TRBV5-6 and TRBJ1-4, with TRBD1 matching over 8 bases. With V trimmed by 4 bases and J by 2 bases, 4 bases remained unmatched. In germline, CDR1 is SGHDT, CDR2 YYEEEE. This CDR3 region has 15 residues. The full variable domain, completed using reference TRBV5-6 and TRBJ1-4, is DAGVTQSPTHLIKTRGQQVTLRCSPKSGHDTVSWYQQALGQGPQFIFQYYEEEERQRGNFPDRFSGHQFPNYSSELNVNALLLGDSALYLCASSGQGGTNEKLFFGSGTQLSVL.

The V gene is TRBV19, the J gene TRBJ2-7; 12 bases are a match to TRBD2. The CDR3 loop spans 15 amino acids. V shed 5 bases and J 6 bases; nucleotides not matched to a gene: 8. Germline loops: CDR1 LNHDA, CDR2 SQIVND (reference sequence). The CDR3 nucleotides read TGTGCCAGTAGTGTTCAACTAGCGGGAGGATCCGAGCAGTACTTC. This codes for CASSVQLAGGSEQYF.

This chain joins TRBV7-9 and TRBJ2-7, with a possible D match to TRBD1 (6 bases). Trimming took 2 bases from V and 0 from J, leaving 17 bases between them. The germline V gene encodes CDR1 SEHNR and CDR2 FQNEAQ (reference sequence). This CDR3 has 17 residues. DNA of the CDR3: TGTGCCAGCAGCTTACCACCTACAGGGTCCCACTCCTACGAGCAGTACTTC. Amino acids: CASSLPPTGSHSYEQYF.

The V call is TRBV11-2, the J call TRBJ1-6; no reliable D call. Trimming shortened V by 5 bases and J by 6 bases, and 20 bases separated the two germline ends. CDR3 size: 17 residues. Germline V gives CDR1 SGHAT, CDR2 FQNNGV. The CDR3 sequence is CASSNTAVGLINSPLHF. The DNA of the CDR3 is TGTGCCAGCAGCAACACCGCGGTCGGATTAATTAATTCACCCCTCCACTTT.